Each of the 3 T cell receptor beta chains below was sequenced from the same sample in a study of T-cell reconstitution after alpha-beta-depleted transplantation in children. The library targeted TCRbeta and was prepared with unique molecular identifiers. TCRdb processed the PCR reads anew with MiXCR; each CDR3 protein has one entry. The data contain around 200,000 distinct CDR3 sequences, around a sixth of them singletons. Material: PBMCs, mostly from graft donor cells, obtained 360 days after TCRalphabeta/CD19-depleted stem cell transplant. These receptors all come from a male patient between 2 and 10 years old who had a stem cell transplant for acute lymphoblastic leukemia, so the T cells may come from the graft donor.

In this sample, this clonotype turned up a few times. This chain connects TRBV18 to TRBJ2-1; D not certain. CDR1 KGHSH and CDR2 LQKENI come from the germline V gene. With 2 bases removed from V and 6 bases from J, the gap between germline ends came to 8 bases. CDR3 length: 13 amino acids. CDR3 in DNA: TGTGCCAGCTCACCAGAGGCTCGCAATGAGCAGTTCTTC. Protein product: CASSPEARNEQFF.

This clonotype turned up a few times. The chain couples TRBV4-2 to TRBJ2-2, with 9 bases lining up with TRBD1. The CDR3 covers 17 residues. Germline V gene sequence: CDR1 LGHNA, CDR2 YNFKEQ. V shed 2 bases and J 4 bases; nucleotides not matched to a gene: 8. The CDR3 DNA sequence: TGTGCCAGCAGCCAACTCCGGGACAGGGCGGCCACCGGGGAGCTGTTTTTT. It specifies CASSQLRDRAATGELFF.

The V call is TRBV11-2, the J call TRBJ2-1; TRBD1 matches 7 bases. Per germline, CDR1 SGHAT and CDR2 FQNNGV. After removal of 5 bases from V and 4 bases from J, the junction contained 2 bases not matched to a gene. CDR3 length: 13 residues. In DNA form, the CDR3 reads TGTGCCAGCAGCGAGACAGGGTACAATGAGCAGTTCTTC. The encoded protein is CASSETGYNEQFF.